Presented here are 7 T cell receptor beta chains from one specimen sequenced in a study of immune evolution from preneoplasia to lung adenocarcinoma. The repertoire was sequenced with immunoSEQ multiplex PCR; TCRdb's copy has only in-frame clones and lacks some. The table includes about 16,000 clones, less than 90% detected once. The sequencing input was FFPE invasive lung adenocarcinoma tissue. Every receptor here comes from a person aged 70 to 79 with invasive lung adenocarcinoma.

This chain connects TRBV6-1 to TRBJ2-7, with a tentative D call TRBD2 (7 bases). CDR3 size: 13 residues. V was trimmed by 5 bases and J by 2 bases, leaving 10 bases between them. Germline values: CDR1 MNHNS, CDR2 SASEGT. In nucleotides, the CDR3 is TGTGCCAGCAGTAGGGGGGGCCCCTACGAGCAGTACTTC. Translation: CASSRGGPYEQYF.

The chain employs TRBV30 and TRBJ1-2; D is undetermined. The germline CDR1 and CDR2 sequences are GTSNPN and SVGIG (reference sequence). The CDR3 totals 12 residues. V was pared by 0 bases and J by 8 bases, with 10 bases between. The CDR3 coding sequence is TGTGCCTGGAGTGTACTAGTAGACGGCTACACCTTC. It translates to CAWSVLVDGYTF.

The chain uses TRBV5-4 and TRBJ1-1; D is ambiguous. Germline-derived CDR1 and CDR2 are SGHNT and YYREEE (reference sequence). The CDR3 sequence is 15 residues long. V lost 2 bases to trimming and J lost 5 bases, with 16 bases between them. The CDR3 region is CASSLESGGGTEAFF. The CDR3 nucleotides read TGTGCCAGCAGCTTAGAAAGCGGAGGAGGTACTGAAGCTTTCTTT.

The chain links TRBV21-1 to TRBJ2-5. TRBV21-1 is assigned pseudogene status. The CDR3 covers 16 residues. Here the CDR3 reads CASREKDTEYQETQYF. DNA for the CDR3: TGTGCCAGCCGGGAAAAGGACACCGAATACCAAGAGACCCAGTACTTC.

CDR3 protein: CARSLAAGELAGSYEQYF. DNA for the CDR3: TGTGCCAGAAGCTTGGCCGCTGGAGAGCTGGCCGGCTCCTACGAGCAGTACTTC. The V and J genes are TRBV5-3 and TRBJ2-7; D not certain. TRBV5-3 is an ORF, and what it does is uncertain. The CDR3 contains 18 residues. The V and J ends lost 0 bases and 0 bases respectively, with 19 bases between them.

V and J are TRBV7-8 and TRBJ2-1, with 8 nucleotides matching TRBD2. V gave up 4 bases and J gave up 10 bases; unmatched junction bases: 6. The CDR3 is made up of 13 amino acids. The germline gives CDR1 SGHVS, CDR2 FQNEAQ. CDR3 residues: CASSWGLDGEQFF. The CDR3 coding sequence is TGTGCCAGCAGCTGGGGACTAGACGGCGAGCAGTTCTTC.

As DNA, the CDR3 is TGCGCCAGCAGTGAGACCCCCGGGGAGCTGTTTTTT. Its protein product is CASSETPGELFF. The chain has TRBV10-2 and TRBJ2-2, with unresolved D. Germline CDR1 is WSHSY and CDR2 is SAAADI. This CDR3 is built from 12 residues. The V end lost 2 bases, the J end lost 6 bases, and 4 bases lay between the germline ends.